This T cell receptor (beta chain) was captured by sequencing in a study of T cells in Graves' hyperthyroidism and ophthalmopathy. Uncontrolled infections, other autoimmune diseases, pregnancy or lactation led to exclusion of patients. Trimming removed 0 bases from V and 4 bases from J, with 12 bases in between. CDR1 and CDR2 (germline): LGHNA, YSLEER. There are 15 residues in the CDR3. Study-level findings and limits: Blood shared most expanded thyroid clonotypes above 0.001.

Using RNA transcripts as the source, TCR beta CDR3 regions were amplified. HTBI primers were used for first-round RT-PCR of the TCR CDR3. TCRdb re-called the multiplex PCR reads through MiXCR, storing one row per CDR3 protein. The sample includes more than 55,000 distinct CDR3 sequences, roughly half of them seen just once. This clonotype was observed at least ten times. The antigen is undetermined. The clonotype originates from a woman between 55 and 75 years old with Graves' ophthalmopathy. V is TRBV4-3 and J is TRBJ2-5, with D perhaps being TRBD1 or TRBD2 (6 bases each). The specimen sequenced was blood. In DNA, the CDR3 is TGCGCCAGCAGCCAAGACAGGGGAGGAGGAGAGACCCAGTACTTC. Translated, it gives CASSQDRGGGETQYF.